Listed below are T cell receptor beta chains from one sample, sequenced in a study of coeliac disease. The repertoire was sequenced with immunoSEQ multiplex PCR; TCRdb's copy has only in-frame clones and lacks some. This table has approximately 4,800 clones, roughly 58% appearing once. The material sequenced was intraepithelial lymphocytes from the gut. These receptors were taken from a woman in her late teens or twenties with active celiac disease. CDR3s include the opening cysteine and the closing phenylalanine or tryptophan. D genes are given only for firm matches. The size entry is marked missing in some rows and otherwise reads once, few, many or a size class.

NA | few | TRBJ1-2 | TRBV6-5 | TGTGCCAGCAGTGCCGATCCGGGACATATGAATGGCTACACCTTC | CASSADPGHMNGYTF
TRBD1 | NA | TRBJ2-1 | TRBV10-1 | TGCGCCAGCAGTCTCAACAGGGGTCCGGGAAATGAGCAGTTCTTC | CASSLNRGPGNEQFF
TRBD2 | NA | TRBJ2-2 | TRBV7-6 | TGTGCCAGCAGCTTAGGGGGACTAGCGGGAGTAGGCACCGGGGAGCTGTTTTTT | CASSLGGLAGVGTGELFF
TRBD1 | NA | TRBJ2-5 | TRBV12-5 | TGTGCTAGTGGATACAGGGGTTGGGTACAAGAGACCCAGTACTTC | CASGYRGWVQETQYF
TRBD1 | NA | TRBJ2-7 | TRBV27 | TGTGCCAGCGGCCCGGGACAGGGGGCCCACGAGCAGTACTTC | CASGPGQGAHEQYF
NA | NA | TRBJ2-5 | TRBV2 | TGTGCCAGCAGCCTGATGGAGGAGACCCAGTACTTC | CASSLMEETQYF
NA | NA | TRBJ1-2 | TRBV5-1 | TGTGCCAGCAGCTTTCTGGGGCGGTTCTATGGCTACACCTTC | CASSFLGRFYGYTF
TRBD2 | NA | TRBJ2-3 | TRBV4-2 | TGTGCCAGCAGCCGCAACCCCCGACTAGCGGGACGGCCATCAGATACGCAGTATTTT | CASSRNPRLAGRPSDTQYF
TRBD2 | once | TRBJ2-7 | TRBV5-6 | TGTGCCAGCCGAAGACTAGCGCAGACCTACGAGCAGTACTTC | CASRRLAQTYEQYF
NA | NA | TRBJ1-6 | TRBV5-1 | TGCGCCAGCAGCTTGGGGCCCCGACAACCTAATTCACCCCTCCACTTT | CASSLGPRQPNSPLHF
TRBD2 | few | TRBJ2-7 | TRBV5-1 | TGCGCCAGCAACCTAGCGGGTTCCTCCTACGAGCAGTACTTC | CASNLAGSSYEQYF
NA | medium-sized | TRBJ2-1 | TRBV13 | TGTGCCAGCAGCTTAACGGGCTCCTACAATGAGCAGTTCTTC | CASSLTGSYNEQFF
NA | NA | TRBJ1-1 | TRBV5-1 | TGCGCCAGCAGCTACGACAGTTTGAACACTGAAGCTTTCTTT | CASSYDSLNTEAFF
TRBD2 | NA | TRBJ2-3 | TRBV4-2 | TGTGCCAGCAGCCAAGGACGTAGCGGGAGTTGGGCAGATACGCAGTATTTT | CASSQGRSGSWADTQYF
TRBD1 | NA | TRBJ1-6 | TRBV5-1 | TGCGCCAGCAGATTGGGGACAGGTCCGAGGTCACCCCTCCACTTT | CASRLGTGPRSPLHF
NA | NA | TRBJ2-5 | TRBV11-2 | TGTGCCAGCAGCTTACAACTCCACCAAGAGACCCAGTACTTC | CASSLQLHQETQYF
TRBD2 | NA | TRBJ2-7 | TRBV2 | TGTGCCAGCAGATGGACTAGCGGAAATAACTACGAGCAGTACTTC | CASRWTSGNNYEQYF
NA | NA | TRBJ1-5 | TRBV6-6 | TGTGCCAGCAGGTCACAACGGGAACAGGGCCCACAGCCCCAGCATTTT | CASRSQREQGPQPQHF
TRBD2 | NA | TRBJ2-5 | TRBV5-6 | TGTGCCAGCAGCTTAGCGGGGGGGTCTGAGACCCAGTACTTC | CASSLAGGSETQYF
TRBD2 | NA | TRBJ2-7 | TRBV19 | TGTGCCAGTAGTATAGGGGGACTAGCGGATTTATACGAGCAGTACTTC | CASSIGGLADLYEQYF
NA | NA | TRBJ2-3 | TRBV4-2 | TGTGCCAGCAGCCAAGGAACAGGGACGTTATATTTT | CASSQGTGTLYF
NA | NA | TRBJ2-1 | TRBV28 | TGTGCCAGCAGTTCCCCGACGAGCCCCCTGGGGAGGAATGAGCAGTTCTTC | CASSSPTSPLGRNEQFF
TRBD1 | NA | TRBJ2-5 | TRBV11-3 | TGTGCCAGCAGCGCCTCGAGGACAGGGGAGACCCAGTACTTC | CASSASRTGETQYF
TRBD1 | NA | TRBJ1-2 | TRBV7-9 | TGTGCCAGCAGCCAGGGGACAGGGAACTATGGCTACACCTTC | CASSQGTGNYGYTF
TRBD2 | NA | TRBJ2-7 | TRBV4-2 | TGTGCCAGCAGCCCAACCGCTAGCGGGAGGGGATACGAGCAGTACTTC | CASSPTASGRGYEQYF
TRBD2 | few | TRBJ2-3 | TRBV9 | TGTGCCAGCAGCGTAGATTCAGGCGGGAGAGGTTTGGATACGCAGTATTTT | CASSVDSGGRGLDTQYF
NA | NA | TRBJ1-3 | TRBV7-8 | TGTGCCAGCAGCTTAGCTTCCAGGGCCGAAAACACCATATATTTT | CASSLASRAENTIYF
NA | NA | TRBJ1-2 | TRBV5-1 | TGCGCCAGCAGCTTCGGTACAGGAGCTAACTATGGCTACACCTTC | CASSFGTGANYGYTF
NA | few | TRBJ1-3 | TRBV4-1 | TGTGCCAGCAGCCTTAGTAGGGAGTTGACTGGAAACACCATATATTTT | CASSLSRELTGNTIYF
TRBD1 | NA | TRBJ1-2 | TRBV27 | TGTGCCAGCAGTCCATGGACAGGATCAGGCGGGAACTATGGCTACACCTTC | CASSPWTGSGGNYGYTF
NA | NA | TRBJ1-2 | TRBV6-1 | TGTGCCAGCAGTGAAGCCCACCTACAGACAGTCGCTAACTATGGCTACACCTTC | CASSEAHLQTVANYGYTF
NA | NA | TRBJ1-2 | TRBV6-5 | TGTGCCAGCACAAACTCGGGGTCTAACTATGGCTACACCTTC | CASTNSGSNYGYTF
NA | few | TRBJ2-1 | TRBV5-1 | TGCGCCAGCAGCCACTCCTACAATGAGCAGTTCTTC | CASSHSYNEQFF
NA | few | TRBJ2-7 | TRBV7-7 | TGTGCCAGCAGCTTATTGATTGGTCCTAGCAGCGAGCAGTACTTC | CASSLLIGPSSEQYF
TRBD2 | NA | TRBJ2-1 | TRBV7-8 | TGTGCCAGCAGCCCTTGGACTAGCGGGGGCCGGTACAATGAGCAGTTCTTC | CASSPWTSGGRYNEQFF
TRBD2 | NA | TRBJ2-5 | TRBV27 | TGTGCCAGCAGTCCCCGAGACACTAGCGGGGGGGGAGAGACCCAGTACTTC | CASSPRDTSGGGETQYF
TRBD1 | NA | TRBJ1-2 | TRBV28 | TGTGCCAGCAGTCCAGGGGGATCGGGCTACACCTTC | CASSPGGSGYTF
NA | once | TRBJ1-1 | TRBV4-1 | TGCGCCAGCAGCCAAGACCTCAGGCCGGACTTCGAAGCTTTCTTT | CASSQDLRPDFEAFF
NA | NA | TRBJ1-2 | TRBV4-1 | TGCGCCAGCAGCCAAGACCCGTGGGGCGGATATGGCTACACCTTC | CASSQDPWGGYGYTF
TRBD1 | once | TRBJ1-5 | TRBV5-5 | TGTGCCAGCAGCTCGGAAGGGACAGGGATATTCGATCAGCCCCAGCATTTT | CASSSEGTGIFDQPQHF
NA | NA | TRBJ1-2 | TRBV4-1 | TGCGCCAGCAGCCAAGGACGGGAGACCTATGGCTACACCTTC | CASSQGRETYGYTF
NA | NA | TRBJ2-7 | TRBV27 | TGTGCCAGCAGTTTATACGGCTCCTACGAGCAGTACTTC | CASSLYGSYEQYF
TRBD1 | NA | TRBJ2-1 | TRBV27 | TGTGCCAGCACCCGAGGGACAGGGGGTTACAATGAGCAGTTCTTC | CASTRGTGGYNEQFF
NA | NA | TRBJ1-2 | TRBV5-6 | TGTGCCAGCAGTAACGGGGGTTCCTTCTATGGCTACACCTTC | CASSNGGSFYGYTF
NA | NA | TRBJ2-7 | TRBV7-8 | TGTGCCAGCAGCTTAGTTCCACACACCGTCGAGCAGTACTTC | CASSLVPHTVEQYF
TRBD2 | few | TRBJ2-5 | TRBV7-9 | TGTGCCAGCCTTAGCGGGGTTGGAGAGACCCAGTACTTC | CASLSGVGETQYF
NA | NA | TRBJ2-2 | TRBV5-4 | TGTGCCAGCAGCCCGGTTATGGAGGCCGGGGAGCTGTTTTTT | CASSPVMEAGELFF
NA | NA | TRBJ1-1 | TRBV19 | TGTGCCAGTTGGAACAGGGACACTGAAGCTTTCTTT | CASWNRDTEAFF
TRBD2 | few | TRBJ2-7 | TRBV5-1 | TGCGCCAGCAGCTTGGCCCTAGCGGGGATATCTGCCTACGAGCAGTACTTC | CASSLALAGISAYEQYF
TRBD1 | once | TRBJ2-7 | TRBV19 | TGTGCCAGTAGTAGCCAACAGGGGGCCCCCTACGAGCAGTACTTC | CASSSQQGAPYEQYF
NA | NA | TRBJ2-1 | TRBV5-4 | TGTGCCAGCGTGCCAGGGGCGCCCCATGCCTACAATGAGCAGTTCTTC | CASVPGAPHAYNEQFF
TRBD2 | few | TRBJ2-1 | TRBV5-1 | TGCGCCAGCAGCGGCGGGAGGGCGCCCAATGAGCAGTTCTTC | CASSGGRAPNEQFF
NA | NA | TRBJ1-6 | TRBV15 | TGTGCCACCAGCAGAGAAGGGAGATCCTCACCCCTCCACTTT | CATSREGRSSPLHF